This T cell receptor beta chain was captured in a study of beta chain features in type 1 diabetes. Study-wide results and caveats: In every one of the four CD4+ subsets, TCRB CDR3s were moderately but significantly shorter in Type 1 diabetes patients.

Since all of the isolated RNA was reverse transcribed, expressed TCRB transcripts were what got sequenced. The data were produced by immunoSEQ multiplex PCR, yet TCRdb's version contains in-frame clones alone and is incomplete. This table holds hundreds of thousands of clones, 13% found once. V shed 0 bases and J 2 bases; nucleotides not matched to a gene: 7. This CDR3 comprises 17 residues. CDR1 and CDR2 from the germline V gene are SGDLS and YYNGEE. For this clone: What it binds is not known.

The sequence was obtained from a man aged 18-30 years with type 1 diabetes. The V call is TRBV9, the J call TRBJ2-3, with 9 bases that match TRBD1. The material sequenced was naive CD4+ T cells from blood. CDR3 DNA: TGTGCCAGCAGCGTAGATCCCGGGACAGGGTTCACAGATACGCAGTATTTT. Its translation: CASSVDPGTGFTDTQYF.